This TCR beta chain was identified in a study of blood T cell repertoires in COVID-19. The CDR3 sequence is 16 residues long. Germline CDR1 LNHDA, CDR2 SQIVND (reference sequence). The V and J ends lost 5 bases and 6 bases respectively, with 20 bases between them. This table comes from immunoSEQ multiplex PCR, and its TCRdb copy is limited to in-frame clones, with some not included. The sample shows fewer than 350,000 clones, 85% to 90% of them seen only once. The sample consisted of PBMCs or T cells enriched from blood (not recorded which). The V gene is TRBV19, the J gene TRBJ1-5; D gene ambiguous. The clonotype originates from a woman between 18 and 30 years old with acute COVID-19. The CDR3 is CASSHGRIGGVQPQHF. CDR3 sequence (DNA): TGTGCCAGTAGTCACGGACGTATCGGAGGAGTTCAGCCCCAGCATTTT.